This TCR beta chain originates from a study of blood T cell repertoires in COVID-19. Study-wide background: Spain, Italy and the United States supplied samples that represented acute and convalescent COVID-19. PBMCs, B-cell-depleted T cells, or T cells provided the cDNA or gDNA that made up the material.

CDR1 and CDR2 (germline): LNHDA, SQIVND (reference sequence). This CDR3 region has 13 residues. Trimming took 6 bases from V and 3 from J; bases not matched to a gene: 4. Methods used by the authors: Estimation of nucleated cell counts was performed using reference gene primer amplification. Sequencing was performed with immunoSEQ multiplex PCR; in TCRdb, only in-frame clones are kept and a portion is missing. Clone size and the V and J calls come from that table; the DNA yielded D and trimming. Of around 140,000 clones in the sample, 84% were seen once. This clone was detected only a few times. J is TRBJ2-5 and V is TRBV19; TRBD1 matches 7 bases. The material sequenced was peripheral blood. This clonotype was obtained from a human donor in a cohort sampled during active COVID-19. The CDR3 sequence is CASSDRVKETQYF. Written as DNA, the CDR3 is TGTGCCAGTAGCGACAGGGTAAAAGAGACCCAGTACTTC.